A selection of T cell receptor beta chains follows, all from one sample in a study of OX40 agonist ivuxolimab in advanced cancers. Data came from immunoSEQ multiplex PCR; TCRdb stores just in-frame clones and leaves some out. The data hold tens of thousands of clones, with roughly 92% observed a single time. The starting material was CD4+ or CD8+ T cells sorted from blood, obtained in a trial of the OX40 agonist ivuxolimab. All receptors come from an adult with an advanced solid tumor such as melanoma, head and neck, liver or kidney cancer. Each CDR3 is given with its conserved first and last residue. The order of the fields is CDR3 protein, CDR3 DNA, D gene, clone size, V gene, CDR3 length, J gene. The D gene is left open where the match is weak. Expanded clones get a size class; other rows say once, few or many, or leave the size out.

CDR3 protein: CSARAYNEQFF; CDR3 DNA: TGCAGTGCTAGAGCCTACAATGAGCAGTTCTTC; D gene: -; clone size: -; V gene: TRBV20-1; CDR3 length: 11; J gene: TRBJ2-1
CDR3 protein: CASSLAGVYENTIYF; CDR3 DNA: TGCGCCAGCAGCTTGGCGGGGGTGTATGAAAACACCATATATTTT; D gene: -; clone size: -; V gene: TRBV5-1; CDR3 length: 15; J gene: TRBJ1-3
CDR3 protein: CASSLGSSGGPFTDTQYF; CDR3 DNA: TGTGCCAGCAGCCTTGGCTCTAGCGGGGGCCCTTTCACAGATACGCAGTATTTT; D gene: TRBD2; clone size: -; V gene: TRBV5-5; CDR3 length: 18; J gene: TRBJ2-3
CDR3 protein: CASSLGGGGNTIYF; CDR3 DNA: TGTGCCAGCAGCTTAGGAGGGGGTGGAAACACCATATATTTT; D gene: -; clone size: -; V gene: TRBV7-2; CDR3 length: 14; J gene: TRBJ1-3
CDR3 protein: CASNSPYNEQFF; CDR3 DNA: TGTGCCAGTAACAGCCCTTACAATGAGCAGTTCTTC; D gene: -; clone size: -; V gene: TRBV19; CDR3 length: 12; J gene: TRBJ2-1
CDR3 protein: CASSRTGTEAFF; CDR3 DNA: TGTGCCAGCAGTAGGACGGGCACTGAAGCTTTCTTT; D gene: -; clone size: -; V gene: TRBV6-1; CDR3 length: 12; J gene: TRBJ1-1
CDR3 protein: CASSYRVGSETQYF; CDR3 DNA: TGCGCCAGCAGCTACAGGGTTGGATCAGAGACCCAGTACTTC; D gene: -; clone size: -; V gene: TRBV5-1; CDR3 length: 14; J gene: TRBJ2-5
CDR3 protein: CASSVDQGANIQYF; CDR3 DNA: TGTGCCAGCAGCGTAGACCAGGGGGCGAACATTCAGTACTTC; D gene: TRBD1; clone size: -; V gene: TRBV9; CDR3 length: 14; J gene: TRBJ2-4
CDR3 protein: CASSASGVGGYTF; CDR3 DNA: TGCGCCAGCAGTGCGTCAGGGGTAGGAGGCTACACCTTC; D gene: -; clone size: -; V gene: TRBV10-2; CDR3 length: 13; J gene: TRBJ1-2
CDR3 protein: CASSTTGTDGTEAFF; CDR3 DNA: TGTGCCAGCTCAACCACCGGGACAGATGGTACTGAAGCTTTCTTT; D gene: TRBD1; clone size: -; V gene: TRBV18; CDR3 length: 15; J gene: TRBJ1-1
CDR3 protein: CASNYRASNSPLHF; CDR3 DNA: TGTGCCAGCAACTACCGGGCTTCTAATTCACCCCTCCACTTT; D gene: -; clone size: -; V gene: TRBV28; CDR3 length: 14; J gene: TRBJ1-6
CDR3 protein: CAWAPGQGWPEAFF; CDR3 DNA: TGTGCCTGGGCCCCCGGACAGGGATGGCCTGAAGCTTTCTTT; D gene: TRBD1; clone size: -; V gene: TRBV30; CDR3 length: 14; J gene: TRBJ1-1
CDR3 protein: CASSVGGDSYGYTF; CDR3 DNA: TGTGCCAGCAGCGTAGGGGGGGACAGCTATGGCTACACCTTC; D gene: TRBD1; clone size: once; V gene: TRBV9; CDR3 length: 14; J gene: TRBJ1-2
CDR3 protein: CASSLVSANTGELFF; CDR3 DNA: TGTGCCAGCAGTTTAGTGAGCGCGAACACCGGGGAGCTGTTTTTT; D gene: -; clone size: -; V gene: TRBV27; CDR3 length: 15; J gene: TRBJ2-2
CDR3 protein: CASSQPTSGTAYEQYF; CDR3 DNA: TGCGCCAGCAGCCAACCGACTAGCGGGACTGCCTACGAGCAGTACTTC; D gene: TRBD2; clone size: -; V gene: TRBV4-1; CDR3 length: 16; J gene: TRBJ2-7